These T cell receptor beta chains were read from a single sample in a study of T-cell memory formation after mild COVID-19. TCRdb itself ran the 5' RACE reads through MiXCR, one entry per CDR3 protein. The sample contains hundreds of thousands of distinct CDR3 sequences, roughly 19% of which appear only once. The sample was PBMCs or a T cell subset sorted from them (not recorded which). The receptors were sampled from a man between 18 and 29 years old who had mild COVID-19 (a few samples of this study predate the infection). Cell type and time point are not known. The CDR3 runs from the conserved cysteine through the conserved F or W. A D gene is named only where the DNA matches it firmly. The size field is filled for only some rows; it gives once, few, many or a size class.

TGTGCCAGCAGTTTATCTATGGGACAGGAGGGCTACACCTTC CASSLSMGQEGYTF TRBV28 TRBD1 many TRBJ1-2
TGCGCCAGCAGCCTTAGCGGGGGGGCGAATGAGCAGTTCTTC CASSLSGGANEQFF TRBV4-3 TRBD2 few TRBJ2-1
TGCGCCAGCAGCTTGGGCAGACTCACAGATACGCAGTATTTT CASSLGRLTDTQYF TRBV5-1 . many TRBJ2-3
TGTGCCAGCTCACCACCGGACAGGGTGGGCACTGAAGCTTTCTTT CASSPPDRVGTEAFF TRBV18 TRBD1 . TRBJ1-1
TGTGCCAGCAGCCCCCCCTACGGGCTGTTGGAGACCCAGTACTTC CASSPPYGLLETQYF TRBV7-6 . few TRBJ2-5
TGCGCCAGCAGCTTGGGCGGACTAGCCGAAAGCACAGATACGCAGTATTTT CASSLGGLAESTDTQYF TRBV5-1 TRBD2 few TRBJ2-3
TGTGCCAGCAGTTGGGGGACTAAACAGACCCAGTACTTC CASSWGTKQTQYF TRBV6-2/TRBV6-3 TRBD2 few TRBJ2-5
TGTGCCAGCAGCCTACTAGCGGGGGGCCTAACGGGAGAGACCCAGTACTTC CASSLLAGGLTGETQYF TRBV7-9 TRBD2 . TRBJ2-5
TGCAGTGCTGAACAGGATTCCAGCACTGAAGCTTTCTTT CSAEQDSSTEAFF TRBV20-1 . . TRBJ1-1
TGTGCCAGCAGCCTTCCTAGCGGGGGAAACATTCAGTACTTC CASSLPSGGNIQYF TRBV7-2 TRBD2 few TRBJ2-4
TGTGCCAGCACCCGCCGGGACGGACACAATGAGCAGTTCTTC CASTRRDGHNEQFF TRBV5-6 . few TRBJ2-1
TGTGCCAGCAGTCCTCCCACGCATCTGAACACTGAAGCTTTCTTT CASSPPTHLNTEAFF TRBV12-3/TRBV12-4 . . TRBJ1-1
TGTGCCAGCAGACAGGGTCGTGATCAGCCCCAGCATTTT CASRQGRDQPQHF TRBV2 . . TRBJ1-5
TGTGCCAGCAGCCCGGGACAGGGTTGCACCTTC CASSPGQGCTF TRBV5-6 TRBD1 . TRBJ1-2
TGTGCCAGCAGCCAAGATAGGGTTGTGCAGCACAATGAGCAGTTCTTC CASSQDRVVQHNEQFF TRBV4-2 . few TRBJ2-1